The rows below give T cell receptor beta chains drawn from one sample of a study of cytomegalovirus exposure and HLA in healthy donors. Repertoires were generated with immunoSEQ multiplex PCR, while TCRdb's copy carries only in-frame clones and drops some. The table records 150,000 to 160,000 clones, approximately 74% of them present only once. Input material: PBMCs. Receptors were obtained from a man in his late teens or twenties in good health and CMV-seronegative. CDR3s include the opening cysteine and the closing phenylalanine or tryptophan. The order of the fields is J gene, clone size, D gene, V gene, CDR3 DNA, CDR3 protein. D genes are given only for firm matches. Expanded clones are given a class, and other clones once, few, many or no size at all.

j_gene: TRBJ2-7
abundance: .
d_gene: .
v_gene: TRBV6-1
CDR3nt: TGTGCCAGCAGGGAGCAGGGAAGCTCCTACGAGCAGTACTTC
CDR3aa: CASREQGSSYEQYF

j_gene: TRBJ1-6
abundance: .
d_gene: TRBD1
v_gene: TRBV7-9
CDR3nt: TGTGCCAGCAGCCCGCAGGGGGTAGCGGATAATTCACCCCTCCACTTT
CDR3aa: CASSPQGVADNSPLHF

j_gene: TRBJ2-2
abundance: .
d_gene: .
v_gene: TRBV5-4
CDR3nt: TGTGCCAGCAGCCCGGCATGGGCCACCGGGGAGCTGTTTTTT
CDR3aa: CASSPAWATGELFF

j_gene: TRBJ1-2
abundance: .
d_gene: .
v_gene: TRBV9
CDR3nt: TGTGCCAGCAGCGGGTCAGCCCCCAACAGGGAAAATGGCTACACCTTC
CDR3aa: CASSGSAPNRENGYTF

j_gene: TRBJ1-5
abundance: few
d_gene: TRBD1
v_gene: TRBV5-8
CDR3nt: TGTGCCAGCAGCGCCGGGACAGACCCCCGCAATCAGCCCCAGCATTTT
CDR3aa: CASSAGTDPRNQPQHF

j_gene: TRBJ2-5
abundance: .
d_gene: TRBD2
v_gene: TRBV7-2
CDR3nt: TGTGCCAGCAGCAGACCGACTAGCGGGGGTCAAGAGACCCAGTACTTC
CDR3aa: CASSRPTSGGQETQYF

j_gene: TRBJ1-6
abundance: few
d_gene: TRBD1
v_gene: TRBV28
CDR3nt: TGTGCCAGCAGTTTGAGGGACAGGAGCTCCTATAATTCACCCCTCCACTTT
CDR3aa: CASSLRDRSSYNSPLHF

j_gene: TRBJ2-7
abundance: few
d_gene: TRBD1
v_gene: TRBV11-3
CDR3nt: TGTGCCAGCAGCTTAGGGCAGGGGGCTGGCGAGCAGTACTTC
CDR3aa: CASSLGQGAGEQYF

j_gene: TRBJ2-2
abundance: .
d_gene: .
v_gene: TRBV7-3
CDR3nt: TGTGCCAGCAAGCCGGGGCCCGGGGGCACCGGGGAGCTGTTTTTT
CDR3aa: CASKPGPGGTGELFF

j_gene: TRBJ1-2
abundance: .
d_gene: TRBD1
v_gene: TRBV19
CDR3nt: TGTGCCACCAACCCGGGACAGGGGCTTTCTGGCTACACCTTC
CDR3aa: CATNPGQGLSGYTF

j_gene: TRBJ2-5
abundance: .
d_gene: TRBD1
v_gene: TRBV7-3
CDR3nt: TGTGCCAGCAGTCCGACAGGGCAAGAGACCCAGTACTTC
CDR3aa: CASSPTGQETQYF

j_gene: TRBJ1-2
abundance: .
d_gene: .
v_gene: TRBV28
CDR3nt: TGTGCCAGCAGTTTTAGGGGCGGCTACACCTTC
CDR3aa: CASSFRGGYTF

j_gene: TRBJ1-5
abundance: .
d_gene: .
v_gene: TRBV6-5
CDR3nt: TGTGCCAGCAGTTACCTGGGGGGGGATCAGCCCCAGCATTTT
CDR3aa: CASSYLGGDQPQHF

j_gene: TRBJ1-3
abundance: .
d_gene: .
v_gene: TRBV30
CDR3nt: TGTGCCTGGGTGGACAGCGGCTCTGGAAACACCATATATTTT
CDR3aa: CAWVDSGSGNTIYF

j_gene: TRBJ1-1
abundance: once
d_gene: .
v_gene: TRBV14
CDR3nt: TGTGCCAGCAGCCAAGGGATCTGGACAGAGCGAGACACTGAAGCTTTCTTT
CDR3aa: CASSQGIWTERDTEAFF

j_gene: TRBJ2-5
abundance: .
d_gene: TRBD2
v_gene: TRBV5-4
CDR3nt: TGTGCCAGCAGCTCGGATAGCGGGGCAAGACAAGAGACCCAGTACTTC
CDR3aa: CASSSDSGARQETQYF

j_gene: TRBJ1-1
abundance: .
d_gene: TRBD1
v_gene: TRBV5-6
CDR3nt: TGTGCCAGCAGTTTACAGGGGGGGACCACTGAAGCTTTCTTT
CDR3aa: CASSLQGGTTEAFF

j_gene: TRBJ2-2
abundance: .
d_gene: TRBD1
v_gene: TRBV6-4
CDR3nt: TGTGCCAGCAGCTCCGGACAGGGAGCCACCGGGGAGCTGTTTTTT
CDR3aa: CASSSGQGATGELFF

j_gene: TRBJ2-7
abundance: few
d_gene: .
v_gene: TRBV6-1
CDR3nt: TGTGCCAGCAGTGGGGGCCGGGACACTAAATACGAGCAGTACTTC
CDR3aa: CASSGGRDTKYEQYF

j_gene: TRBJ2-7
abundance: few
d_gene: .
v_gene: TRBV9
CDR3nt: TGTGCCAGCAGCCCCCGCGACTACGAGCAGTACTTC
CDR3aa: CASSPRDYEQYF

j_gene: TRBJ2-4
abundance: .
d_gene: .
v_gene: TRBV5-4
CDR3nt: TGTGCCAGCAGCCCTCCCGGGGCGGCGGGAAACAGTCAGTACTTC
CDR3aa: CASSPPGAAGNSQYF

j_gene: TRBJ2-1
abundance: few
d_gene: TRBD1
v_gene: TRBV7-9
CDR3nt: TGTGCCAGCAGCTCCGGGACAGGGTATCACAATGAGCAGTTCTTC
CDR3aa: CASSSGTGYHNEQFF

j_gene: TRBJ1-2
abundance: .
d_gene: TRBD1
v_gene: TRBV5-1
CDR3nt: TGCGCCAGCAGCTTAGGGGACAGCTATGGCTACACCTTC
CDR3aa: CASSLGDSYGYTF

j_gene: TRBJ1-3
abundance: .
d_gene: .
v_gene: TRBV19
CDR3nt: TGTGCCAGTAGTATCCAGGGAAGCCCTGGAAACACCATATATTTT
CDR3aa: CASSIQGSPGNTIYF

j_gene: TRBJ1-1
abundance: .
d_gene: .
v_gene: TRBV19
CDR3nt: TGTGCCAGTAGTACTCGTCGGAGATCTGAAGCTTTCTTT
CDR3aa: CASSTRRRSEAFF

j_gene: TRBJ2-2
abundance: .
d_gene: .
v_gene: TRBV10-3
CDR3nt: TGTGCCATCAGCCCATACACCGGGGAGCTGTTTTTT
CDR3aa: CAISPYTGELFF

j_gene: TRBJ2-7
abundance: .
d_gene: TRBD2
v_gene: TRBV7-2
CDR3nt: TGTGCCAGCAGCACGACTAGCGGGGGCCTAAGCTCCTACGAGCAGTACTTC
CDR3aa: CASSTTSGGLSSYEQYF

j_gene: TRBJ2-7
abundance: .
d_gene: TRBD2
v_gene: TRBV7-2
CDR3nt: TGTGCCATCCCATCCGGCGGGGGCTACGAGCAGTACTTC
CDR3aa: CAIPSGGGYEQYF

j_gene: TRBJ1-5
abundance: .
d_gene: TRBD1
v_gene: TRBV5-6
CDR3nt: TGTGCCAGCAGCGGGGGACAGGGTGGTCAGCCCCAGCATTTT
CDR3aa: CASSGGQGGQPQHF

j_gene: TRBJ1-5
abundance: .
d_gene: .
v_gene: TRBV5-1
CDR3nt: TGCGCCAGCAGCTTGGAGCCGGGGGAACAGCCCCAGCATTTT
CDR3aa: CASSLEPGEQPQHF

j_gene: TRBJ1-2
abundance: .
d_gene: .
v_gene: TRBV7-2
CDR3nt: TGTGCCAGCAGCTTAGAGCCCCCCCGTGGCTACACCTTC
CDR3aa: CASSLEPPRGYTF

j_gene: TRBJ1-1
abundance: .
d_gene: .
v_gene: TRBV19
CDR3nt: TGTGCCAGTTCCATCAGGGATTGGGCTACTGAAGCTTTCTTT
CDR3aa: CASSIRDWATEAFF

j_gene: TRBJ1-2
abundance: .
d_gene: TRBD1
v_gene: TRBV6-5
CDR3nt: TGTGCCAGCAGCCTACAGGGGGTTTATGGCTACACCTTC
CDR3aa: CASSLQGVYGYTF

j_gene: TRBJ1-1
abundance: once
d_gene: .
v_gene: TRBV27
CDR3nt: TGTGCCAGCAGCTTGACGGGGAACACTGAAGCTTTCTTT
CDR3aa: CASSLTGNTEAFF

j_gene: TRBJ1-5
abundance: .
d_gene: .
v_gene: TRBV6-1
CDR3nt: TGTGCCGGCAGGTTAGGGGGAAGCAATCAGCCCCAGCATTTT
CDR3aa: CAGRLGGSNQPQHF

j_gene: TRBJ1-3
abundance: .
d_gene: TRBD1
v_gene: TRBV2
CDR3nt: TGTGCCAGCAGCGGACAGGGCCGAAACACCATATATTTT
CDR3aa: CASSGQGRNTIYF

j_gene: TRBJ2-1
abundance: .
d_gene: TRBD1
v_gene: TRBV2
CDR3nt: TGTGCCAGCAGTGGCACAGGGGGAGTTGAGCAGTTCTTC
CDR3aa: CASSGTGGVEQFF

j_gene: TRBJ2-1
abundance: .
d_gene: TRBD2
v_gene: TRBV6-1
CDR3nt: TGTGCCAGCAGTGGCGGTAGCGGGGGGGAGTGGAATGAGCAGTTCTTC
CDR3aa: CASSGGSGGEWNEQFF

j_gene: TRBJ1-5
abundance: .
d_gene: .
v_gene: TRBV29-1
CDR3nt: TGCAGCGTTGGGACACCCTCGCAGCCCCAGCATTTT
CDR3aa: CSVGTPSQPQHF

j_gene: TRBJ1-3
abundance: .
d_gene: .
v_gene: TRBV5-1
CDR3nt: TGCGCCAGCAGCTTAACCGGGATGCGGGGAAACACCATATATTTT
CDR3aa: CASSLTGMRGNTIYF

j_gene: TRBJ2-2
abundance: .
d_gene: TRBD2
v_gene: TRBV7-3
CDR3nt: TGTGCCAGCAGCTTCGCGGGGGGCCGGCCCGGGGAGCTGTTTTTT
CDR3aa: CASSFAGGRPGELFF

j_gene: TRBJ1-5
abundance: .
d_gene: TRBD1
v_gene: TRBV6-1
CDR3nt: TGTGCCAGCAGGGCGGGACAGGGAGAGGGGACGCCCCAGCATTTT
CDR3aa: CASRAGQGEGTPQHF

j_gene: TRBJ1-5
abundance: once
d_gene: .
v_gene: TRBV6-6
CDR3nt: TGTGCCAGCAGTATTGGAGGTTCCCAGCCCCAGCATTTT
CDR3aa: CASSIGGSQPQHF

j_gene: TRBJ2-3
abundance: .
d_gene: .
v_gene: TRBV2
CDR3nt: TGTGCCAGCAGTGAAGATAACAGGGAGACAGATACGCAGTATTTT
CDR3aa: CASSEDNRETDTQYF

j_gene: TRBJ1-1
abundance: .
d_gene: .
v_gene: TRBV7-9
CDR3nt: TGTGCCAGCGGACCGCAATATCTGCGGGACACTGAAGCTTTCTTT
CDR3aa: CASGPQYLRDTEAFF